Sequencing of this T cell receptor (beta chain) was carried out in a study of blood T cells in healthy people across ages. A sample-barcoded 5' primer and a J-beta primer mix were used in a second PCR of roughly 7 to 12 cycles. TCRdb called the 5' RACE reads again in MiXCR, with one record for every CDR3 protein. The table includes some 1.8 million distinct CDR3 sequences, about 39% detected once. The length of the CDR3 is 14 residues. V was pared by 0 bases and J by 7 bases, with 5 bases of the junction left unmatched. Per germline, CDR1 SGHTA and CDR2 FQGNSA. General study results and limits: Unknown donor CMV status possibly confounded expanded clonotype changes. A roughly linear age-dependent decrease characterized TCR beta diversity per million T cells.

Points on this clonotype: Its antigen remains unknown.

The gene calls are TRBV7-2 and TRBJ1-2, with 7 positions matching TRBD1. The origin of this receptor is a human donor in good health. The sequenced material came from blood. In DNA form, the CDR3 reads TGTGCCAGCAGCTTAGCCCAGACAGGGCCTGGCTACACCTTC. Protein product: CASSLAQTGPGYTF.